Presented here are 27 T cell receptor beta chains from one specimen sequenced in a study of identical twins. TCRdb re-analysed the 5' RACE reads in MiXCR, keeping a single row per CDR3 protein. This table has fewer than 650,000 distinct CDR3 sequences, roughly 9.5% appearing once. The same specimen was also included in a second study, on yellow fever vaccine responses in identical twins.

Sequencing input: PBMCs. Receptors were obtained from a woman between 18 and 30 years old in good health.

This clonotype has at least ten counts. V usage is TRBV20-1 and J usage is TRBJ2-1, with 8 bases identical to TRBD2. CDR1 and CDR2 from the germline V gene are DFQATT and SNEGSKA (reference sequence). The CDR3 covers 16 residues. J lost 2 bases, V lost 6 bases, and 12 bases had no gene match. The CDR3 here is CSAIAEAGVTYNEQFF. The CDR3 region has the DNA TGCAGTGCAATCGCTGAAGCGGGAGTAACCTACAATGAGCAGTTCTTC.

The V call is TRBV4-3, the J call TRBJ2-5; 10 bases fit TRBD1. The CDR3 spans 15 residues. Germline-derived CDR1 and CDR2 are LGHNA and YSLEER. With 1 base clipped from V and 4 bases from J, the junction kept 3 bases outside the gene matches. CDR3: CASSQGTGGRETQYF. In DNA form, the CDR3 reads TGCGCCAGCAGCCAAGGGACAGGGGGAAGAGAGACCCAGTACTTC.

The rearrangement joins TRBV6-5 to TRBJ1-2; D call uncertain. The CDR3 loop spans 14 amino acids. The V end lost 0 bases, the J end lost 3 bases, and 8 bases lay between the germline ends. Germline V gene data show CDR1 as MNHEY and CDR2 as SVGAGI. This CDR3 is CASSYSTGYYGYTF. DNA for the CDR3: TGTGCCAGCAGTTACTCAACGGGCTACTATGGCTACACCTTC.

The chain joins TRBV7-9 to TRBJ2-3, with 8 bases lining up with TRBD1. The V gene end was trimmed by 5 bases and the J gene end by 1 base; junction bases not matched to a gene: 11. CDR1 is SEHNR and CDR2 is FQNEAQ in the germline V gene (reference sequence). The CDR3 loop spans 17 amino acids. The CDR3 spells CASSQGTGFWGTDTQYF. The CDR3 nucleotides read TGTGCCAGCAGCCAAGGGACAGGATTTTGGGGCACAGATACGCAGTATTTT.

This clonotype was picked up many times. The chain carries TRBV28 and TRBJ2-5, with TRBD1 as a possible D gene (5 bases). Germline V gene sequence: CDR1 MDHEN, CDR2 SYDVKM. CDR3 size: 13 residues. V was trimmed by 6 bases and J by 3 bases, leaving 11 bases between them. The DNA for the CDR3 is TGTGCCAGCAGCCAAGACAGTGAAGAGACCCAGTACTTC. Its protein product is CASSQDSEETQYF.

This clonotype was detected many times. The chain uses TRBV5-1 and TRBJ2-2; TRBD2 aligns across 8 bases. CDR3 size: 16 residues. Per germline, CDR1 SGHRS and CDR2 YFSETQ. Losses at the gene ends were 9 bases for V and 0 bases for J; bases not matched to a gene: 10. The CDR3 sequence is CATSSGGNANTGELFF. The CDR3 region has the DNA TGCGCCACCTCCTCGGGGGGGAACGCGAACACCGGGGAGCTGTTTTTT.

The genes are TRBV20-1 and TRBJ1-1; D call uncertain. The CDR3 totals 12 residues. The V gene's germline CDR1 is DFQATT and CDR2 SNEGSKA (reference sequence). V was shortened by 3 bases and J by 2 bases, with 7 bases between the two germline ends. This CDR3 reads CSASDQNTEAFF. CDR3 DNA sequence: TGCAGTGCTAGTGACCAAAACACTGAAGCTTTCTTT.

This clonotype was observed a few times. V is TRBV5-4 and J is TRBJ2-5; 7 nucleotides match TRBD2. The germline gives CDR1 SGHNT, CDR2 YYREEE (reference sequence). Germline trimming cut 1 base from V and 3 bases from J; bases unmatched to any gene: 3. The CDR3 is 14 residues long. In DNA, the CDR3 is TGTGCCAGCAGCTTGACTAGCGTTAAAGAGACCCAGTACTTC. Its protein is CASSLTSVKETQYF.

The chain links TRBV12-5 to TRBJ2-2, with TRBD2 matching 7 bases. The CDR3 runs to 16 residues. Germline loops: CDR1 LGHNT, CDR2 FRNRAP. V shed 2 bases, J shed 4 bases, and the junction held 7 bases outside the gene matches. CDR3 nucleotide sequence: TGTGCTAGTGGTTTGAGCCTAGCGGAGCCCACCGGGGAGCTGTTTTTT. Its protein is CASGLSLAEPTGELFF.

This clonotype was observed a few times. The chain carries TRBV12-3 or TRBV12-4 and TRBJ2-3; 7 bases agree with TRBD1. The CDR3 has 15 amino acids. After removal of 6 bases from V and 2 bases from J, the junction contained 8 bases not matched to a gene. Here the CDR3 DNA reads TGTGCCAGCAGCGGGGACAGACCTTTCACAGATACGCAGTATTTT. It codes for CASSGDRPFTDTQYF.

This chain joins TRBV27 and TRBJ2-7; D unresolved. In germline, CDR1 is MNHEY, CDR2 SMNVEV (reference sequence). V dropped 0 bases and J dropped 2 bases, with 14 bases sitting between them. CDR3 length: 16 amino acids. The CDR3 is CASSLSIPSPAYEQYF. The CDR3 coding sequence is TGTGCCAGCAGTTTATCTATCCCGAGCCCAGCCTACGAGCAGTACTTC.

J is TRBJ2-7 and V is TRBV12-3 or TRBV12-4, with D perhaps matching TRBD2 (6 bases). The CDR3 contains 13 residues. Trimming pared 5 bases from V and 4 bases from J, leaving 12 bases between. CDR3 DNA sequence: TGTGCCAGCAGTCTGGACTATTTATACGAGCAGTACTTC. Translation: CASSLDYLYEQYF.

This clonotype was seen at least ten times. The chain carries TRBV2 and TRBJ2-1; 9 bases are a match to TRBD2. Germline CDR1 reads SNHLY; CDR2 reads FYNNEI. The V segment lost 7 bases and the J segment 6 bases; nucleotides outside the gene matches: 13. The CDR3 is 16 amino acids. The CDR3 here is CASTLTGGRALNEQFF. The CDR3 DNA follows: TGTGCCAGCACCCTAACGGGCGGGAGGGCCCTCAATGAGCAGTTCTTC.

This clonotype appeared a few times. The chain has TRBV2 and TRBJ1-5; the match to TRBD1 covers 7 bases. This CDR3 contains 15 residues. The ends lost 2 bases at V and 5 bases at J; junction bases unmatched: 6. Germline V gives CDR1 SNHLY, CDR2 FYNNEI. CDR3 coding DNA: TGTGCCAGCAGTGAACGGGACAGAATGGATCAGCCCCAGCATTTT. Its translation is CASSERDRMDQPQHF.

The rearrangement uses TRBV4-1 and TRBJ2-7, with D perhaps TRBD1 (6 bases). Trimming shortened V by 3 bases and J by 4 bases, and 13 bases separated the two germline ends. Germline V gives CDR1 MGHRA, CDR2 YSYEKL. The CDR3 runs 14 residues. The CDR3 DNA reads TGCGCCAGCAGCCAGATGTCAGGGGCATACGAGCAGTACTTC. It yields the protein CASSQMSGAYEQYF.

At least ten counts were recorded for this clonotype. The chain has TRBV6-1 and TRBJ1-5; D ambiguous. V shed 7 bases and J shed 5 bases, with 12 bases lying between them. Per the germline V gene, CDR1 is MNHNS and CDR2 is SASEGT. The CDR3 has 13 amino acids. In DNA form, the CDR3 reads TGTGCCAGCACAGAGGCGGAGTATCAGCCCCAGCATTTT. Translating gives CASTEAEYQPQHF.

The genes are TRBV7-3 and TRBJ2-5; no definite D call. Germline values: CDR1 SGHTA, CDR2 FQGTGA. Trimming stripped 5 bases from V and 5 bases from J, with 15 bases between. This CDR3 contains 14 residues. CDR3 sequence: CASSITGPSETQYF. The CDR3 nucleotides are TGTGCCAGCAGCATTACGGGCCCCTCGGAGACCCAGTACTTC.

The chain links TRBV6-2 or TRBV6-3 to TRBJ2-7; 10 bases agree with TRBD2. There are 22 residues in the CDR3. The V segment lost 2 bases and the J segment 3 bases; nucleotides outside the gene matches: 25. Looked up from germline, CDR1 is MNHEY and CDR2 is SVGEGT. As DNA, the CDR3 is TGTGCCAGCAGTTACGGAGCCCGTAAGAGCGGGGGGGCGAGTTATATAGGCTACGAGCAGTACTTC. Protein: CASSYGARKSGGASYIGYEQYF.

The J gene is TRBJ1-5, the V gene TRBV4-2; 7 bases are a match to TRBD1. This CDR3 spans 16 amino acids. The junction had 6 bases not matched to a gene; V was cut back by 0 bases and J by 4 bases. From germline, CDR1 is LGHNA and CDR2 YNFKEQ. CDR3 sequence: CASSQEEGAWNQPQHF. For the CDR3, the DNA is TGTGCCAGCAGCCAAGAGGAGGGGGCTTGGAATCAGCCCCAGCATTTT.

The chain is built from TRBV3-1 and TRBJ1-5; D may be TRBD1 (5 bases). V was trimmed by 4 bases and J by 2 bases, leaving 12 bases between them. The CDR3 has 15 residues. Germline assignment: CDR1 LGHDT and CDR2 YNNKEL (reference sequence). The DNA of the CDR3 is TGTGCCAGCAGCCCCACGACAGCTGGCAATCAGCCCCAGCATTTT. This gives the protein CASSPTTAGNQPQHF.

This clonotype has more than one count but fewer than ten. The chain combines TRBV27 with TRBJ1-5; D gene unclear. Trimming removed 3 bases from V and 2 bases from J, with 8 bases in between. The germline V gene encodes CDR1 MNHEY and CDR2 SMNVEV (reference sequence). The CDR3 covers 14 residues. The CDR3 bases are TGTGCCAGCAGTTTTGTAGCAGGCAATCAGCCCCAGCATTTT. As protein: CASSFVAGNQPQHF.

The chain has TRBV20-1 and TRBJ2-5; 9 bases match TRBD2. The ends lost 1 base at V and 5 bases at J; junction bases unmatched: 5. The germline V gene encodes CDR1 DFQATT and CDR2 SNEGSKA (reference sequence). This CDR3 is 14 amino acids long. The CDR3 reads CSARVAGEGETQYF. In nucleotides, the CDR3 is TGCAGTGCTAGAGTAGCGGGAGAGGGGGAGACCCAGTACTTC.

This clonotype was seen more than once but under ten times. The V and J genes are TRBV28 and TRBJ1-4, with 10 bases identical to TRBD1. J gave up 7 bases and V 7 bases, and 12 bases lay outside the gene matches. Looked up from germline, CDR1 is MDHEN and CDR2 is SYDVKM. The CDR3 contains 16 residues. In nucleotides, the CDR3 is TGTGCCAGCATACGCATCGGGACAGGGGTCGGTGAAAAACTGTTTTTT. Encoded protein: CASIRIGTGVGEKLFF.

This clonotype was recorded at least ten times. The chain is built from TRBV29-1 and TRBJ2-2; D is possibly TRBD2 (5 bases). This CDR3 is built from 12 residues. Trimming took 4 bases from V and 5 from J, leaving 8 bases between them. From germline, CDR1 is SQVTM and CDR2 ANQGSEA. CDR3 nucleotide sequence: TGCAGCGTTGTCAGCGGAACCGGGGAGCTGTTTTTT. It yields the protein CSVVSGTGELFF.

This clonotype was observed at least ten times. The V call is TRBV20-1, the J call TRBJ2-1, with 7 bases matching TRBD2. The CDR3 contains 16 residues. CDR1 is DFQATT and CDR2 is SNEGSKA in the germline V gene (reference sequence). Germline trimming cut 6 bases from V and 2 bases from J; bases unmatched to any gene: 13. The CDR3 DNA follows: TGCAGTGCGGTTAAGAGAGATAGCGGGCCCTACAATGAGCAGTTCTTC. It encodes CSAVKRDSGPYNEQFF.

A few counts support this clonotype. This rearrangement joins TRBV24-1 to TRBJ2-6, with D perhaps assigned TRBD1 or TRBD2 (5 bases each). Between the trimmed V and J ends, which lost 3 bases and 4 bases, there was a span of 12 bases. The germline V gene encodes CDR1 KGHDR and CDR2 SFDVKD. The CDR3 totals 16 residues. The CDR3 here is CATSDGTARGANVLTF. The CDR3, as DNA: TGTGCCACCAGTGATGGGACCGCGCGAGGGGCCAACGTCCTGACTTTC.

This clonotype was picked up many times. The gene calls are TRBV3-1 and TRBJ2-1; a possible D gene is TRBD2 (7 bases). The length of the CDR3 is 13 residues. Trimming left V 5 bases short and J 7 bases short, with 12 bases between. Germline loops: CDR1 LGHDT, CDR2 YNNKEL (reference sequence). For the CDR3, the DNA is TGTGCCAGCAGCAAAGGGGGGGTGAATGAGCAGTTCTTC. Its protein product is CASSKGGVNEQFF.